This T cell receptor (beta chain) was recovered during a study of T-cell reconstitution after alpha-beta-depleted transplantation in children. Study-level points and caveats: Reportedly, only several hundred clones from non-depleted graft cells drove alpha-beta T-cell counts at about two months. Newly produced T cells mostly accounted for T-cell counts and diversity one year post-transplant.

Unique molecular identifiers were built into the TCRbeta library. TCRdb re-derived calls from the PCR reads in MiXCR, one entry per CDR3 protein. The sample lists about 830,000 distinct CDR3 sequences, roughly 16% occurring once. Trimming removed 3 bases from V and 6 bases from J; junction bases left unmatched: 14. The CDR3 contains 17 residues. The V gene's germline CDR1 is SGHTA and CDR2 FQGTGA. Remarks on this clonotype: The antigen remains unidentified.

The sample here was PBMCs, mostly from graft donor cells, taken 360 days after TCRalphabeta/CD19-depleted stem cell transplant. V usage is TRBV7-3 and J usage is TRBJ2-1; 7 nucleotides agree with TRBD2. The clonotype comes from a male patient younger than 18 who had a stem cell transplant for acute lymphoblastic leukemia, so the T cells may come from the graft donor. CDR3 residues: CASSFYKAREVVNEQFF. CDR3 coding DNA: TGTGCCAGCAGCTTTTATAAGGCTCGGGAGGTGGTCAATGAGCAGTTCTTC.